A single sample gave rise to the 21 T cell receptor beta chains below, sequenced in a study of blood T cell repertoires in COVID-19. Measured with immunoSEQ multiplex PCR; TCRdb has only the in-frame clones, and not every one. The repertoire holds a few hundred thousand clones, with 86% as singletons. The sequencing input was peripheral blood. Receptors were obtained from a woman in her fifties or sixties with COVID-19, enrolled during active disease.

This clone showed up just a few times. The chain carries TRBV5-1 and TRBJ2-7; 8 positions match TRBD1. The V segment lost 2 bases and the J segment 0 bases; nucleotides outside the gene matches: 4. The germline V gene has CDR1 SGHRS and CDR2 YFSETQ. The CDR3 is 15 residues long. CDR3 sequence: CASSLRDRSSYEQYF. CDR3 bases: TGCGCCAGCAGCTTAAGGGACAGGAGCTCCTACGAGCAGTACTTC. Variable domain in full (rest from reference TRBV5-1 and TRBJ2-7): KAGVTQTPRYLIKTRGQQVTLSCSPISGHRSVSWYQQTPGQGLQFLFEYFSETQRNKGNFPGRFSGRQFSNSRSEMNVSTLELGDSALYLCASSLRDRSSYEQYFGPGTRLTVT.

The V gene is TRBV5-1, the J gene TRBJ2-2; 10 bases agree with TRBD2. Looked up from germline, CDR1 is SGHRS and CDR2 is YFSETQ. V trimming: 2 bases; J trimming: 2 bases; junction bases outside the gene matches: 3. The CDR3 length is 16 residues. The CDR3 reads CASSLIAGGNTGELFF. The CDR3 DNA follows: TGCGCCAGCAGCTTAATAGCGGGGGGAAACACCGGGGAGCTGTTTTTT.

This chain connects TRBV6-4 to TRBJ2-5; weak D call: TRBD2 (7 bases). With 1 base removed from V and 1 base from J, the gap between germline ends came to 22 bases. The germline V gene has CDR1 MRHNA and CDR2 SNTAGT. The CDR3 runs 19 residues. The CDR3 region is CASSDWGGIGGQPQETQYF. DNA for the CDR3: TGTGCCAGCAGTGACTGGGGAGGGATAGGAGGACAGCCCCAAGAGACCCAGTACTTC.

The chain recombines TRBV2 with TRBJ2-1; D possibly corresponds to TRBD1 (6 bases). Germline values: CDR1 SNHLY, CDR2 FYNNEI. The CDR3 totals 17 residues. Trimming cost V 2 bases and J 4 bases, with 18 bases left between them. CDR3 sequence: CASSEQGLWGIYNEQFF. The CDR3 coding sequence is TGTGCCAGCAGTGAACAGGGGCTATGGGGAATATACAATGAGCAGTTCTTC.

Here the CDR3 reads CATSRSQGVSGANVLTF. The CDR3 DNA reads as TGTGCCACCAGCAGGTCACAGGGGGTCTCTGGGGCCAACGTCCTGACTTTC. The J gene is TRBJ2-6, the V gene TRBV15, with 8 bases fitting TRBD1. The CDR3 is 17 amino acids. V was clipped by 3 bases and J by 0 bases; unmatched bases: 4. CDR1 and CDR2 from the germline V gene are LNHNV and YYDKDF (reference sequence).

The rearrangement uses TRBV28 and TRBJ1-3; unclear D gene. This CDR3 region has 14 residues. Trimming took off 2 bases at V and 2 bases at J, with 7 bases between the two ends. Germline CDR1 MDHEN, CDR2 SYDVKM. The CDR3 sequence is CASSLRQAGNTIYF. CDR3 coding DNA: TGTGCCAGCAGTTTACGGCAGGCTGGAAACACCATATATTTT.

The V gene is TRBV5-1, the J gene TRBJ2-5, with 11 positions matching TRBD2. This CDR3 region has 15 residues. CDR1 and CDR2 from the germline V gene are SGHRS and YFSETQ. The trim removed 4 bases at V and 6 bases at J, leaving 8 bases unmatched. CDR3 in amino acids: CASSPKTSGEKTQYF. Here the CDR3 DNA reads TGCGCCAGCAGCCCGAAGACTAGCGGGGAAAAGACCCAGTACTTC. The complete variable domain, with remaining parts taken from reference TRBV5-1 and TRBJ2-5, reads KAGVTQTPRYLIKTRGQQVTLSCSPISGHRSVSWYQQTPGQGLQFLFEYFSETQRNKGNFPGRFSGRQFSNSRSEMNVSTLELGDSALYLCASSPKTSGEKTQYFGPGTRLLVL.

V and J are TRBV3-1 (or the pseudogene TRBV3-2) and TRBJ1-1, with 8 bases fitting TRBD1. After removal of 6 bases from V and 2 bases from J, the junction contained 11 bases not matched to a gene. Germline values: CDR1 LGHDT, CDR2 YNNKEL (reference sequence). The CDR3 extends over 16 amino acids. The CDR3 region is CASRKRDQGANTEAFF. The CDR3 DNA is TGTGCCAGCAGAAAGAGGGATCAGGGGGCCAACACTGAAGCTTTCTTT.

V usage is TRBV5-1 and J usage is TRBJ2-3; perhaps TRBD1 as D (5 bases). CDR3 length: 14 residues. Per the germline V gene, CDR1 is SGHRS and CDR2 is YFSETQ. Trimming shortened V by 4 bases and J by 1 base, and 10 bases separated the two germline ends. This CDR3 reads CASSPDSGTDTQYF. For the CDR3, the DNA is TGCGCCAGCAGCCCCGACAGTGGCACAGATACGCAGTATTTT.

CDR3 protein: CASSRLAGGGDTQYF. Written as DNA, the CDR3 is TGTGCCAGTAGTAGACTAGCGGGGGGAGGGGATACGCAGTATTTT. J is TRBJ2-3 and V is TRBV19; 13 nucleotides match TRBD2. CDR1 is LNHDA and CDR2 is SQIVND in the germline V gene (reference sequence). The CDR3 loop spans 15 amino acids. J lost 6 bases, V lost 4 bases, and 4 bases had no gene match.

The V and J genes are TRBV3-1 (or the pseudogene TRBV3-2) and TRBJ1-2; possible D gene TRBD1, 6 bases. V was pared by 1 base and J by 8 bases, with 17 bases between. CDR3 length equals 15 residues. CDR1 LGHDT and CDR2 YNNKEL come from the germline V gene (reference sequence). CDR3 protein: CASSQGRQGFGGYTF. In nucleotides, the CDR3 is TGTGCCAGCAGCCAAGGGCGGCAGGGGTTCGGAGGCTACACCTTC.

The J gene is TRBJ2-5, the V gene TRBV15, with unresolved D. The CDR3 totals 14 residues. V was shortened by 5 bases and J by 4 bases, with 14 bases between the two germline ends. CDR1 is LNHNV, CDR2 YYDKDF, per germline (reference sequence). This CDR3 is CATSGQSWAETQYF. CDR3 bases: TGTGCCACCAGCGGGCAGTCGTGGGCAGAGACCCAGTACTTC. The full variable domain, in which reference TRBV15 and TRBJ2-5 provide the parts outside the CDR3, is DAMVIQNPRYQVTQFGKPVTLSCSQTLNHNVMYWYQQKSSQAPKLLFHYYDKDFNNEADTPDNFQSRRPNTSFCFLDIRSPGLGDTAMYLCATSGQSWAETQYFGPGTRLLVL.

The CDR3 spells CATSDPGLRTQYF. Here the CDR3 DNA reads TGTGCCACCAGTGATCCCGGACTGCGGACGCAGTATTTT. The J gene is TRBJ2-3, the V gene TRBV24-1, with D possibly being TRBD2 (5 bases). V was trimmed by 3 bases and J by 9 bases, leaving 12 bases between them. CDR1 is KGHDR and CDR2 is SFDVKD in the germline V gene. This CDR3 comprises 13 residues.

This rearrangement joins TRBV19 to TRBJ2-7; D ambiguous. The CDR3 contains 12 residues. CDR1 and CDR2 from the germline V gene are LNHDA and SQIVND (reference sequence). V lost 0 bases and J 3 bases, leaving 3 bases between the germline ends. Here the CDR3 reads CASSIDRYEQYF. The CDR3 DNA reads as TGTGCCAGTAGTATAGACCGCTACGAGCAGTACTTC.

The chain joins TRBV6-4 to TRBJ1-1; D is possibly TRBD1 (6 bases). The germline V and J ends were trimmed by 6 bases and 1 base, with 18 bases remaining between them. There are 16 residues in the CDR3. In germline, CDR1 is MRHNA, CDR2 SNTAGT. For the CDR3, the DNA is TGTGCCAGCAGCGAGGAAGGGGGGGTTGAGAACACTGAAGCTTTCTTT. It yields the protein CASSEEGGVENTEAFF.

The chain links TRBV12-3 or TRBV12-4 to TRBJ1-3; D unclear. The V end lost 6 bases, the J end lost 2 bases, and 2 bases lay between the germline ends. CDR3 length equals 11 residues. The CDR3: CASSAGNTIYF. The CDR3 DNA reads as TGTGCCAGCAGCGCTGGAAACACCATATATTTT.

The rearrangement links TRBV7-6 to TRBJ2-3; TRBD2 aligns across 10 bases. CDR1 and CDR2 (germline): SGHVS, FNYEAQ. Trimming removed 5 bases from V and 4 bases from J; junction bases left unmatched: 9. The CDR3 contains 16 residues. The CDR3 loop reads CASSDRLAGAPDTQYF. In DNA form, the CDR3 reads TGTGCCAGCAGCGACCGACTAGCGGGTGCCCCAGATACGCAGTATTTT. Looking up the rest from reference TRBV7-6 and TRBJ2-3 gives the full variable domain: GAGVSQSPRYKVTKRGQDVALRCDPISGHVSLYWYRQALGQGPEFLTYFNYEAQQDKSGLPNDRFSAERPEGSISTLTIQRTEQRDSAMYRCASSDRLAGAPDTQYFGPGTRLTVL.

The J gene is TRBJ2-7, the V gene TRBV5-4; D uncertain. Trimming cost V 4 bases and J 5 bases, with 13 bases left between them. Germline CDR1 and CDR2: SGHNT and YYREEE (reference sequence). The CDR3 is 13 amino acids. In DNA form, the CDR3 reads TGTGCCAGCAGCCCTTTGGGCCTGAACGAGCAGTACTTC. This gives the protein CASSPLGLNEQYF.

V is TRBV11-2 and J is TRBJ2-7; 7 nucleotides line up with TRBD1. CDR3 length: 16 amino acids. Germline V gene sequence: CDR1 SGHAT, CDR2 FQNNGV. The J segment lost 2 bases and the V segment lost 1 base, leaving 8 bases of the junction unmatched. In nucleotides, the CDR3 is TGTGCCAGCAGCTTAGGCCAACGGGACAGCCCCTACGAGCAGTACGTC. It yields the protein CASSLGQRDSPYEQYV.

The rearrangement links TRBV6-5 to TRBJ1-2; D is unresolved. This CDR3 is 11 amino acids long. Germline CDR1 reads MNHEY; CDR2 reads SVGAGI. V was pared by 7 bases and J by 4 bases, with 7 bases between. As DNA, the CDR3 is TGTGCCAGCATGGAGGCCTATGGCTACACCTTC. It encodes CASMEAYGYTF.

The chain couples TRBV28 to TRBJ1-2, with 8 bases matching TRBD1. The germline V gene has CDR1 MDHEN and CDR2 SYDVKM. V dropped 5 bases and J dropped 8; count of bases not matched to a gene: 10. The CDR3 contains 14 residues. The CDR3: CASSRGQGIGGYTF. CDR3 bases: TGTGCCAGCAGTAGAGGACAGGGAATTGGGGGCTACACCTTC.